A single sample is the source of the 9 T cell receptor beta chains below, sequenced in a study of shared clonotypes between healthy human individuals. TCRdb's copy holds only in-frame clones and misses some; the assay was immunoSEQ multiplex PCR. This table has 330,000 or so clones, about 70% appearing once. Specimen: memory CD4+ T cells sorted from blood. Subset noted: CD45RA-negative fraction. The receptor set was obtained from a man in his thirties or forties in good health.

This chain uses TRBV7-2 with TRBJ1-1; 10 nucleotides match TRBD1. Per germline, CDR1 SGHTA and CDR2 FQGNSA. The CDR3 has 17 residues. The V and J ends lost 3 bases and 1 base, in that order; junction bases with no gene match: 8. In nucleotides, the CDR3 is TGTGCCAGCAGCTTTGGCGGGACAGGGGCCTCGAACACTGAAGCTTTCTTT. Encoded protein: CASSFGGTGASNTEAFF.

The V call is TRBV27, the J call TRBJ1-5; no firm D call. CDR1 is MNHEY and CDR2 is SMNVEV in the germline V gene (reference sequence). CDR3 size: 16 residues. V dropped 6 bases and J dropped 0 bases, with 15 bases sitting between them. The CDR3 DNA sequence: TGTGCCAGCAGCCGTTACGCGATAAATAGCAATCAGCCCCAGCATTTT. Its translation: CASSRYAINSNQPQHF.

The V gene is TRBV4-1, the J gene TRBJ2-3; the match to TRBD2 covers 12 bases. Losses at the gene ends were 1 base for V and 7 bases for J; bases not matched to a gene: 18. This CDR3 is built from 20 residues. Germline loops: CDR1 MGHRA, CDR2 YSYEKL. The chain's CDR3 is CASSQVGLAGGEPPVYTQYF. The CDR3 nucleotides read TGCGCCAGCAGCCAAGTAGGGCTAGCGGGAGGGGAACCGCCGGTGTATACGCAGTATTTT.

This clone was seen just once. The J gene is TRBJ1-3, the V gene TRBV18; D not certain. Trimming left V 0 bases short and J 1 base short, with 13 bases between. In germline, CDR1 is KGHSH, CDR2 LQKENI. The CDR3 has 17 residues. CDR3 protein: CASSPPSGLRSGNTIYF. The CDR3 DNA reads as TGTGCCAGCTCACCACCGAGTGGTTTAAGGTCTGGAAACACCATATATTTT.

This rearrangement joins TRBV11-2 to TRBJ2-7; 12 nucleotides match TRBD2. CDR1 is SGHAT, CDR2 FQNNGV, per germline. This CDR3 comprises 18 residues. V lost 6 bases, J lost 0 bases, and 12 bases stayed unmatched. Here the CDR3 reads CASSNIRRTSGISYEQYF. The CDR3 coding sequence is TGTGCCAGCAGTAACATCCGGCGGACTAGCGGGATCTCCTACGAGCAGTACTTC.

For the CDR3, the DNA is TGTGCCAGCAGCTTGAGGGACAGGGATAATTCACCCCTCCACTTT. Translated, it gives CASSLRDRDNSPLHF. The chain uses TRBV5-4 and TRBJ1-6; 9 nucleotides align to TRBD1. Losses at the gene ends were 1 base for V and 5 bases for J; bases not matched to a gene: 1. CDR3 size: 15 residues. Germline CDR1 is SGHNT and CDR2 is YYREEE (reference sequence).

The chain combines TRBV28 with TRBJ1-2; D remains ambiguous. The germline gives CDR1 MDHEN, CDR2 SYDVKM. V lost 8 bases to trimming and J lost 0 bases, with 7 bases between them. The CDR3 contains 12 residues. In DNA form, the CDR3 reads TGTGCCAGCGGTGAGACTAACTATGGCTACACCTTC. This codes for CASGETNYGYTF.

This chain joins TRBV10-3 and TRBJ2-5, with 12 bases fitting TRBD2. The ends lost 4 bases at V and 4 bases at J; junction bases unmatched: 4. In germline, CDR1 is ENHRY, CDR2 SYGVKD. This CDR3 is built from 15 residues. In nucleotides, the CDR3 is TGTGCCATCAGTGTCCTAGCGGGAGGGGGAGAGACCCAGTACTTC. As protein: CAISVLAGGGETQYF.

This clone was recorded many times. The J gene is TRBJ2-5, the V gene TRBV7-2; D ambiguous. This CDR3 has 12 amino acids. Germline values: CDR1 SGHTA, CDR2 FQGNSA. With 5 bases removed from V and 5 bases from J, the gap between germline ends came to 9 bases. The CDR3 loop is CASSTDRETQYF. CDR3 DNA: TGTGCCAGCAGCACGGACCGGGAGACCCAGTACTTC. Supplemented by reference TRBV7-2 and TRBJ2-5, the full variable domain reads GAGVSQSPSNKVTEKGKDVELRCDPISGHTALYWYRQSLGQGLEFLIYFQGNSAPDKSGLPSDRFSAERTGGSVSTLTIQRTQQEDSAVYLCASSTDRETQYFGPGTRLLVL.